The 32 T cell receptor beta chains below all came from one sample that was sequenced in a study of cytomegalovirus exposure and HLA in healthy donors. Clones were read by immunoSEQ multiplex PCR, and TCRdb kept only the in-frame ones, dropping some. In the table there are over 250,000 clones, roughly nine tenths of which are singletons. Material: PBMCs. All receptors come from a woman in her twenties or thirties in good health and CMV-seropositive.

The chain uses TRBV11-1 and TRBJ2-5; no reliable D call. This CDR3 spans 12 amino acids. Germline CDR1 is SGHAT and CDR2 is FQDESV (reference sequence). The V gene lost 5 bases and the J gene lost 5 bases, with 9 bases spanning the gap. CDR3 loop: CASSPAAETQYF. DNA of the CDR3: TGTGCCAGCAGCCCGGCTGCTGAGACCCAGTACTTC.

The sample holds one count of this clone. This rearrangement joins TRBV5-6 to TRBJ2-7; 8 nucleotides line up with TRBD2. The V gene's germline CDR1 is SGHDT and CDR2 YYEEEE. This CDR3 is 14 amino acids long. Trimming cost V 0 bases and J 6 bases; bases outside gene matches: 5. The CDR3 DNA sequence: TGTGCCAGCAGCTTGGGTTTTGCGGGAGGCGAGCAGTACTTC. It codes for CASSLGFAGGEQYF.

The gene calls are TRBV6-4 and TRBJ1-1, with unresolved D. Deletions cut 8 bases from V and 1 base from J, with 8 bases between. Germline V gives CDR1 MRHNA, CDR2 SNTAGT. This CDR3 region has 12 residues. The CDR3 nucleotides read TGTGCCAGCTCTCATTGGAACACTGAAGCTTTCTTT. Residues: CASSHWNTEAFF.

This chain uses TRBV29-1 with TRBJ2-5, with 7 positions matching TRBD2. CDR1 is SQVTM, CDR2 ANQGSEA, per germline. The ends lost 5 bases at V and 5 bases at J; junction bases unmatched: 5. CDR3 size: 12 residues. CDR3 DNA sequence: TGCAGCGTTACCCGGGGGGATGAGACCCAGTACTTC. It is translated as CSVTRGDETQYF.

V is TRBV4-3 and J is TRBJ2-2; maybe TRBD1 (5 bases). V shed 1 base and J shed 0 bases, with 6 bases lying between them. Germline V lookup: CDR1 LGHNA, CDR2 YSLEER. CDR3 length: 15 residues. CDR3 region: CASSQGTSNTGELFF. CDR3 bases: TGCGCCAGCAGCCAAGGGACATCGAACACCGGGGAGCTGTTTTTT.

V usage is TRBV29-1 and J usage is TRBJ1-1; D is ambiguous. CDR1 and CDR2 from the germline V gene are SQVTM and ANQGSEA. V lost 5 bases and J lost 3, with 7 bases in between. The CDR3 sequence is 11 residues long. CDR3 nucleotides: TGCAGCGTTCAGGTGTACACTGAAGCTTTCTTT. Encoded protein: CSVQVYTEAFF.

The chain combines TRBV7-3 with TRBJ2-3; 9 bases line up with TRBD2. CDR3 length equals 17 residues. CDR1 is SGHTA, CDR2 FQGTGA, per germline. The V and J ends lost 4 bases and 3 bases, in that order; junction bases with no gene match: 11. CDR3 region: CASSSQGGLAGTDTQYF. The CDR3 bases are TGTGCCAGCAGCTCTCAGGGTGGGCTAGCGGGGACAGATACGCAGTATTTT.

The chain's CDR3 is CASSLDFPDTQYF. The CDR3 coding sequence is TGCGCCAGCAGCTTGGATTTCCCAGATACGCAGTATTTT. This rearrangement joins TRBV5-1 to TRBJ2-3, with D hard to call. CDR3 size: 13 residues. Looked up from germline, CDR1 is SGHRS and CDR2 is YFSETQ. The V and J ends lost 0 bases and 4 bases respectively, with 6 bases between them.

CDR3 sequence (DNA): TGTGCCAGCAGTGGATTAGCGGGGGTTAGCACAGATACGCAGTATTTT. It is translated as CASSGLAGVSTDTQYF. The chain combines TRBV28 with TRBJ2-3; the match to TRBD2 covers 9 bases. Germline CDR1 MDHEN, CDR2 SYDVKM. Trimming cost V 5 bases and J 0 bases; bases outside gene matches: 6. This CDR3 contains 16 residues. Using reference TRBV28 and TRBJ2-3 for the parts outside the CDR3, the full variable domain is DVKVTQSSRYLVKRTGEKVFLECVQDMDHENMFWYRQDPGLGLRLIYFSYDVKMKEKGDIPEGYSVSREKKERFSLILESASTNQTSMYLCASSGLAGVSTDTQYFGPGTRLTVL.

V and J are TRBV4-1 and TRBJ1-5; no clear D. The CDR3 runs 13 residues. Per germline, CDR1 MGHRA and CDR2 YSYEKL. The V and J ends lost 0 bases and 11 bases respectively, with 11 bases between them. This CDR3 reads CASSQDRIKAQHF. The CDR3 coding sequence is TGCGCCAGCAGCCAAGACAGAATAAAGGCCCAGCATTTT.

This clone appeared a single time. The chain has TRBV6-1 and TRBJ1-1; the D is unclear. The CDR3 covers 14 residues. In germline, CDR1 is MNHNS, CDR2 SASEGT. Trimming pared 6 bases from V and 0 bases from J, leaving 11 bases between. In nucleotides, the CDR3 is TGTGCCAGCAGCAATTCTTTTCTGAACACTGAAGCTTTCTTT. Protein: CASSNSFLNTEAFF.

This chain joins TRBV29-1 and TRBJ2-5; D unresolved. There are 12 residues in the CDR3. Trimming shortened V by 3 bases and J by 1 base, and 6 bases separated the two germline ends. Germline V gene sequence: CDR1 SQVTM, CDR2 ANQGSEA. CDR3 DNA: TGCAGCGTTGATTACAGCCAAGAGACCCAGTACTTC. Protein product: CSVDYSQETQYF.

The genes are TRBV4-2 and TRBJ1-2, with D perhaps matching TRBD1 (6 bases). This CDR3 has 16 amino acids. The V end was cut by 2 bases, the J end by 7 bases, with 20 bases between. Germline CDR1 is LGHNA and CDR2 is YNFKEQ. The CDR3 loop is CASSQPKTGPRRGYTF. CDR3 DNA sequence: TGTGCCAGCAGCCAACCGAAAACAGGGCCCCGCCGTGGCTACACCTTC.

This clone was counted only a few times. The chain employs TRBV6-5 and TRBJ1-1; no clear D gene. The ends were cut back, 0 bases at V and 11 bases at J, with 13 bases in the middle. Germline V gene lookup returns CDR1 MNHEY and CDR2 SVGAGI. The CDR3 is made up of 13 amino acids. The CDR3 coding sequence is TGTGCCAGCAGTTACTCTCGAGCCCGTGACGCTTTCTTT. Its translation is CASSYSRARDAFF.

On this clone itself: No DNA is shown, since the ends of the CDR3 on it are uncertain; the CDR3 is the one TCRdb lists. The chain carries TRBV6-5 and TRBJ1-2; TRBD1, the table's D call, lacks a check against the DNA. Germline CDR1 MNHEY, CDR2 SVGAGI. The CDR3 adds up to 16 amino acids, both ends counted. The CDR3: CASSSSTSLVHYGYTF.

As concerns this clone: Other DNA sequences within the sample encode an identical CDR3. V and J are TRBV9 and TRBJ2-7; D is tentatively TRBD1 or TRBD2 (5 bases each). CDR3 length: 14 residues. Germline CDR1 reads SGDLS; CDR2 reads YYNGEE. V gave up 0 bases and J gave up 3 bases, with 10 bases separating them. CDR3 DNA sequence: TGTGCCAGCAGCGTAGGGGGGAGCGACTACGAGCAGTACTTC. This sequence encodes CASSVGGSDYEQYF.

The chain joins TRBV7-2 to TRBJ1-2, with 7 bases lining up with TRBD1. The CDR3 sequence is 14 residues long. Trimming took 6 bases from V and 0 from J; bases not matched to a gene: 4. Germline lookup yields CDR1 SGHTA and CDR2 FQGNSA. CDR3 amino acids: CASSMDRTNYGYTF. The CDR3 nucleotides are TGTGCCAGCAGTATGGACAGGACTAACTATGGCTACACCTTC.

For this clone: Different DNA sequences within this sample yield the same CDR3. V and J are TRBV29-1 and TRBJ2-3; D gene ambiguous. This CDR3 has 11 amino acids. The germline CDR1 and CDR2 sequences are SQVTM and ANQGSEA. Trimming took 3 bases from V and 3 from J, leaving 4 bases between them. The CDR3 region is CSVDLTDTQYF. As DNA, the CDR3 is TGCAGCGTTGACCTGACAGATACGCAGTATTTT.

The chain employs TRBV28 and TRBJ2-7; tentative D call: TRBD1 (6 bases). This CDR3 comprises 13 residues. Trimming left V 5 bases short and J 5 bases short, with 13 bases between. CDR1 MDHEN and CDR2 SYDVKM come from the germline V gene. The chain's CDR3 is CASSQTGSNEQYF. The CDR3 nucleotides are TGTGCCAGCAGTCAGACAGGTTCCAACGAGCAGTACTTC.

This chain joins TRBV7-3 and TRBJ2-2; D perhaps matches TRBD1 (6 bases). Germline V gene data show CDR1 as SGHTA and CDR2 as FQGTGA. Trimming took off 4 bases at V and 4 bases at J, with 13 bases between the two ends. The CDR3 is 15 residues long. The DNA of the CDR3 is TGTGCCAGCAGCTCGCGGACAGAAACCACCGGGGAGCTGTTTTTT. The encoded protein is CASSSRTETTGELFF.

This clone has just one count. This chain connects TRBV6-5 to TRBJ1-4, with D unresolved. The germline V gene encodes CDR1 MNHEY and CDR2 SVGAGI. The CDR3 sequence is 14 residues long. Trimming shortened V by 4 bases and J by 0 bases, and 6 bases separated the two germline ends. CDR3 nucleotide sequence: TGTGCCAGCAGTTTTCGTACAACTAATGAAAAACTGTTTTTT. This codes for CASSFRTTNEKLFF.

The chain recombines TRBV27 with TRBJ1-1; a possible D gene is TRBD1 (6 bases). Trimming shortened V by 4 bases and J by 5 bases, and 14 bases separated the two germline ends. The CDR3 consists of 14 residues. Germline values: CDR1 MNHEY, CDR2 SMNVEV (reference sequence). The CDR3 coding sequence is TGTGCCAGCAGTTCTTCAGGGGCTTTGACTGAAGCTTTCTTT. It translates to CASSSSGALTEAFF.

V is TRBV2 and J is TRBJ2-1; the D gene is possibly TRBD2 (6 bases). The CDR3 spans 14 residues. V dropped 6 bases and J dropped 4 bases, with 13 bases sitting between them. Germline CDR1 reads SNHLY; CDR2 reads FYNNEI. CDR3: CASRAGFSYNEQFF. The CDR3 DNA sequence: TGTGCCAGCAGGGCGGGGTTCTCGTACAATGAGCAGTTCTTC. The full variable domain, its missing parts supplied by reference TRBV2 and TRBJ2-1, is EPEVTQTPSHQVTQMGQEVILRCVPISNHLYFYWYRQILGQKVEFLVSFYNNEISEKSEIFDDQFSVERPDGSNFTLKIRSTKLEDSAMYFCASRAGFSYNEQFFGPGTRLTVL.

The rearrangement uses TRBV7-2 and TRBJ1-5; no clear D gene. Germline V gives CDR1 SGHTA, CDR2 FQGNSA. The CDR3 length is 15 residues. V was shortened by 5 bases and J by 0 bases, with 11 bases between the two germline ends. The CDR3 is CASSRTEYSNQPQHF. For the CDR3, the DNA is TGTGCCAGCAGCCGGACGGAATATAGCAATCAGCCCCAGCATTTT. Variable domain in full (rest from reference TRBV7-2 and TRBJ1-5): GAGVSQSPSNKVTEKGKDVELRCDPISGHTALYWYRQSLGQGLEFLIYFQGNSAPDKSGLPSDRFSAERTGGSVSTLTIQRTQQEDSAVYLCASSRTEYSNQPQHFGDGTRLSIL.

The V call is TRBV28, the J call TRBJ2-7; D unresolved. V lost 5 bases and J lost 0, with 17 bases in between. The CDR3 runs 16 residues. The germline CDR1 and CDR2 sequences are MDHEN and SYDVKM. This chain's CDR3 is CASSQKSWYPSYEQYF. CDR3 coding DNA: TGTGCCAGCAGTCAAAAGTCCTGGTATCCCTCCTACGAGCAGTACTTC.

The CDR3 DNA reads as TGTGCCAGCAGCCAAGTAGAGATGAACACTGAAGCTTTCTTT. Encoded protein: CASSQVEMNTEAFF. The chain couples TRBV4-2 to TRBJ1-1; D gene ambiguous. The germline V and J ends were trimmed by 1 base and 0 bases, with 6 bases remaining between them. The CDR3 sequence is 14 residues long. In germline, CDR1 is LGHNA, CDR2 YNFKEQ.

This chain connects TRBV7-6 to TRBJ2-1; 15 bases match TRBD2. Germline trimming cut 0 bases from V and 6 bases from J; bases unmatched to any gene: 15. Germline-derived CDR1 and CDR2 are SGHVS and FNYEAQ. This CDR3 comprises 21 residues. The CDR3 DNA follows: TGTGCCAGCAGCTTAGCTGAAGGGTGGGGGACTAGCGGGAGGCTCGCCAATGAGCAGTTCTTC. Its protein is CASSLAEGWGTSGRLANEQFF.

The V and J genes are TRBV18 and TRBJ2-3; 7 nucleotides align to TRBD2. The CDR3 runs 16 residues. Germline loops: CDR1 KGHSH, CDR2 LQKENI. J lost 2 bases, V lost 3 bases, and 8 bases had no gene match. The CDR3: CASSPPGLSYTDTQYF. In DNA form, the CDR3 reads TGTGCCAGCTCACCTCCGGGACTATCCTACACAGATACGCAGTATTTT.

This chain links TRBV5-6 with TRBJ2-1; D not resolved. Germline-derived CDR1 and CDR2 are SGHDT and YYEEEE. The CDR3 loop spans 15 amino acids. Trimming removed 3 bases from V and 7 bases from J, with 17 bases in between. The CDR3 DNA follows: TGTGCCAGCAGCTCGTTTAAGGACGGTACAAATGAGCAGTTCTTC. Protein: CASSSFKDGTNEQFF.

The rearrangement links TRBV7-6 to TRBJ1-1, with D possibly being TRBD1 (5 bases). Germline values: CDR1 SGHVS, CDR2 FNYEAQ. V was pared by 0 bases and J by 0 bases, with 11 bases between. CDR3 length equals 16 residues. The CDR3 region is CASSLAGGTVNTEAFF. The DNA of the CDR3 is TGTGCCAGCAGCTTAGCGGGAGGGACGGTGAACACTGAAGCTTTCTTT.

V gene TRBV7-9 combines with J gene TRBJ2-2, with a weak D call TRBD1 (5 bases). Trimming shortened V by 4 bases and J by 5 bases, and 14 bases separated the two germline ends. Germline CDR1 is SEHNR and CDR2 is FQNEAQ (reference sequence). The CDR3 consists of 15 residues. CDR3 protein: CASSSPMQGTGELFF. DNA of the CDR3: TGTGCCAGCAGCTCCCCGATGCAGGGAACCGGGGAGCTGTTTTTT.

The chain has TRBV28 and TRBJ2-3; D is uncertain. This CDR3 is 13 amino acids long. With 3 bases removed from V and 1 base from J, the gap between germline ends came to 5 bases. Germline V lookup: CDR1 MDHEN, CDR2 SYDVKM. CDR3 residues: CASSFSGTDTQYF. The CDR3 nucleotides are TGTGCCAGCAGTTTTTCGGGCACAGATACGCAGTATTTT. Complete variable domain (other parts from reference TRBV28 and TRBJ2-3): DVKVTQSSRYLVKRTGEKVFLECVQDMDHENMFWYRQDPGLGLRLIYFSYDVKMKEKGDIPEGYSVSREKKERFSLILESASTNQTSMYLCASSFSGTDTQYFGPGTRLTVL.